The rows below give T cell receptor beta chains drawn from one sample of a study of response to subunit inactivated influenza vaccine. TCRdb re-called the RT-PCR reads with MiXCR, one entry per CDR3 protein. Among hundreds of thousands of distinct CDR3 sequences listed, 10% to 11% were seen once. The source was PBMCs from blood, collected 40 to 50 days after vaccination. The source of these receptors is a man aged 50 or older who received an inactivated influenza vaccine. CDR3s include the opening cysteine and the closing phenylalanine or tryptophan. Each record gives: V gene, D gene, CDR3 length, clone size, J gene, CDR3 DNA, CDR3 protein. D genes are given only for firm matches. Rows give clone size only sometimes, using once, few, many, or a class for an expanded clone.

TRBV28	TRBD1	13	many	TRBJ1-4	TGTGCCAGCCATCAGGGGGGAAGCGAAAAACTGTTTTTT	CASHQGGSEKLFF
TRBV12-3/TRBV12-4	TRBD1	13	many	TRBJ1-2	TGTGCCAGCAGGCCTAGGGGGCTGGGGGGCTACACCTTC	CASRPRGLGGYTF
TRBV2	-	12	few	TRBJ2-1	TGTGCCAGCAGTGGTCAGCACAATGAGCAGTTCTTC	CASSGQHNEQFF
TRBV14	-	15	-	TRBJ2-7	TGTGCCAGCAGCCAAGTGTCAGGGGGGTCCTACGAGCAGTACTTC	CASSQVSGGSYEQYF
TRBV20-1	TRBD2	16	-	TRBJ2-7	TGCAGTGCGACCCGGGGACTAGCGGGGGGGAGCTACGAGCAGTACTTC	CSATRGLAGGSYEQYF
TRBV7-2	TRBD2	16	many	TRBJ2-7	TGTGCCAGCAGCTTAGAAGGACTAGCGGGCTCCTACGAGCAGTACTTC	CASSLEGLAGSYEQYF
TRBV12-3/TRBV12-4	-	13	few	TRBJ1-5	TGTGCCAGCAGTTTAGCTTTGGGGGGACCCCAGCATTTT	CASSLALGGPQHF
TRBV5-5	-	16	many	TRBJ1-6	TGTGCCAGCAGCCAGGACGGAAGCAACTATAATTCACCCCTCCACTTT	CASSQDGSNYNSPLHF
TRBV6-5	TRBD1	16	few	TRBJ2-2	TGTGCCAGCAGTTACTTCCCGAGGGGGCGGACCGGGGAGCTGTTTTTT	CASSYFPRGRTGELFF
TRBV5-6	TRBD1	15	-	TRBJ2-1	TGTGCCAGCAGCCCCGGGACAGGGGCGCTAATTTGGCAGTTCTTC	CASSPGTGALIWQFF
TRBV5-1	-	15	few	TRBJ2-7	TGCGCCAGCAGCTTGTATAGCGGCGGTTCCTACGAGCAGTACTTC	CASSLYSGGSYEQYF
TRBV20-1	TRBD2	18	-	TRBJ2-3	TGCAGTGCTAGAGGTCTAGGACTAGCGGGGGGGGGCACAGATACGCAGTATTTT	CSARGLGLAGGGTDTQYF
TRBV6-1	TRBD2	14	-	TRBJ2-5	TGTGCCAGCAGTAAAACTAGCGGATGGGAGACCCAGTACTTC	CASSKTSGWETQYF
TRBV2	-	14	-	TRBJ1-2	TGTGCCAGCAGTGAATCCCAGGGCCTCTATGGCTACACCTTC	CASSESQGLYGYTF
TRBV10-3	-	12	few	TRBJ2-6	TGTGCCAGCCACTCTGGGGCCAACGTCCTGACTTTC	CASHSGANVLTF
TRBV28	TRBD1	15	few	TRBJ2-1	TGTGCCAGCAGTTTGGTACAGGGGGTTATGGATGAGCAGTTCTTC	CASSLVQGVMDEQFF
TRBV19	-	18	few	TRBJ2-5	TGTGCCAGTAGTATTGGGCTTCCGGGACGGCGGTACCAAGAGACCCAGTACTTC	CASSIGLPGRRYQETQYF
TRBV7-8	TRBD1	16	few	TRBJ2-5	TGTGCCAGCAGCTTGCCGGGACAGGACTACCAAGAGACCCAGTACTTC	CASSLPGQDYQETQYF
TRBV20-1	TRBD1	15	few	TRBJ1-1	TGCAGTGCTAGCCTGTCGACAGGGGGAGGGATTGTAGCTTTCTTT	CSASLSTGGGIVAFF
TRBV18	-	13	many	TRBJ2-5	TGTGCCAGCTCACCACCCTCCAGGGAGACCCAGTACTTC	CASSPPSRETQYF
TRBV7-6	TRBD1	16	few	TRBJ2-4	TGTGCCAGCAGCTTAGTACCCGGGACAGGGATTGACATTCAGTACTTC	CASSLVPGTGIDIQYF
TRBV20-1	TRBD2	13	few	TRBJ2-5	TGCAGTGCCGGACTAGCGGGAGCTCTAAAGGCGTACTTC	CSAGLAGALKAYF
TRBV20-1	TRBD1	13	few	TRBJ1-6	TGCAGTGCTAGAGGACAGGGCCATTCACCCCTCCACTTT	CSARGQGHSPLHF
TRBV7-6	-	14	-	TRBJ2-3	TGTGCCAGCAGCTTAGTGTCCCTCCCAGATACGCAGTATTTT	CASSLVSLPDTQYF
TRBV15	-	13	many	TRBJ2-7	TGTGCCACCAGCAGAGATCGAGGTTACGAGCAGTACTTC	CATSRDRGYEQYF
TRBV24-1	TRBD2	13	few	TRBJ2-5	TGTGCCACCAGCGTCGCGGGAGGGGAGACCCAGTACTTC	CATSVAGGETQYF
TRBV5-6	-	15	few	TRBJ1-2	TGTGCCAGCAGCCCCGAAGGGGGAAGGGACTATGGCTACACCTTC	CASSPEGGRDYGYTF
TRBV6-2/TRBV6-3	-	13	few	TRBJ2-7	TGTGCCAGCAATAAAGGGTTTCCCTACGAGCAGTACTTC	CASNKGFPYEQYF
TRBV4-2	-	14	-	TRBJ2-1	TGTGCCAGCAGCACCCGGGACCGGGACAATGAGCAGTTCTTC	CASSTRDRDNEQFF
TRBV5-1	-	16	few	TRBJ1-1	TGCGCCAGCAGCTCCGGACGGAGACCGACGAACACTGAAGCTTTCTTT	CASSSGRRPTNTEAFF
TRBV29-1	TRBD1	13	few	TRBJ2-7	TGCAGCGTTGATACAGGGGACCCCTACGAGCAGTACTTC	CSVDTGDPYEQYF
TRBV4-2	-	13	-	TRBJ1-1	TGTGCCAGCAGCCAAGAGCCCGGGGGCGAAGCTTTCTTT	CASSQEPGGEAFF
TRBV28	TRBD1	17	few	TRBJ2-2	TGTGCCAGCAGAGGCCAGCCGGGACAGGGCCGGACCGGGGAGCTGTTTTTT	CASRGQPGQGRTGELFF
TRBV5-1	TRBD2	16	many	TRBJ2-5	TGCGCCAGCAGCTTGCGCCTAGCGGGGTTCCAAGAGACCCAGTACTTC	CASSLRLAGFQETQYF
TRBV5-1	-	13	-	TRBJ1-6	TGCGCCAGCAGCCCAGAATATGATTCACCCCTCCACTTT	CASSPEYDSPLHF
TRBV6-1	-	14	-	TRBJ1-6	TGTGCCAGCAGTGTGGCAGGGATTGATTCACCCCTCCACTTT	CASSVAGIDSPLHF
TRBV6-1	-	12	few	TRBJ2-1	TGTGCCAGCAGTGATAGCTCCAATGAGCAGTTCTTC	CASSDSSNEQFF
TRBV14	-	14	-	TRBJ1-1	TGTGCCAGCAGCCCACAGAGGATGAACACTGAAGCTTTCTTT	CASSPQRMNTEAFF
TRBV11-1	-	15	few	TRBJ1-2	TGTGCCAGCAGCGCGTTCACTCAGAGGGTCGATGGCTACACCTTC	CASSAFTQRVDGYTF
TRBV20-1	TRBD1	14	few	TRBJ2-7	TGCAGTGCTTCCGCCGGGACAGCCTCCTACGAGCAGTACTTC	CSASAGTASYEQYF
TRBV12-3/TRBV12-4	TRBD2	14	-	TRBJ2-7	TGTGCCAGCAGCTTACAGCGGGAGTCCCACGAGCAGTACTTC	CASSLQRESHEQYF
TRBV6-2/TRBV6-3	-	17	-	TRBJ1-1	TGTGCCAGCAGCCCCCTCGAGCTGCGACGGGCGGTGGGTGAAGCTTTCTTT	CASSPLELRRAVGEAFF